A selection of T cell receptor beta chains follows, all from one sample in a study of cytomegalovirus exposure and HLA in healthy donors. Assay used: immunoSEQ multiplex PCR; TCRdb lists only in-frame clones, some missing. This sample has 130,000 to 150,000 clones, with roughly 80% found just once. Sequencing used PBMCs. The receptors were gathered from a female donor in good health and CMV-seronegative. Each CDR3 is given with its conserved first and last residue. The D gene is left open where the match is weak. Size is stated for part of the rows, as once, few or many counts, or as a class when the clone is expanded.

D gene	clone size	V gene	J gene	CDR3 protein	CDR3 DNA
TRBD2	.	TRBV11-3	TRBJ2-1	CASSSSGTYNEQFF	TGTGCCAGCAGCTCTAGCGGGACCTACAATGAGCAGTTCTTC
TRBD1	.	TRBV7-2	TRBJ1-2	CASGRDSNYGYTF	TGTGCCAGCGGCCGGGACAGTAACTATGGCTACACCTTC
TRBD1	.	TRBV4-1	TRBJ1-5	CASSQDRDRYQPQHF	TGCGCCAGCAGCCAAGACCGGGACAGATATCAGCCCCAGCATTTT
.	.	TRBV10-1	TRBJ1-1	CASSESNREVTVAAFF	TGCGCCAGCAGTGAGTCAAATAGGGAGGTAACGGTCGCTGCTTTCTTT
TRBD2	.	TRBV4-2	TRBJ2-3	CASSHNSGGAVDTQYF	TGTGCCAGCAGCCACAACAGCGGGGGGGCCGTAGATACGCAGTATTTT
.	few	TRBV6-5	TRBJ1-1	CASSTFQGNTEAFF	TGTGCCAGCAGTACTTTCCAGGGTAACACTGAAGCTTTCTTT
.	.	TRBV27	TRBJ2-3	CASSYRSDTQYF	TGTGCCAGCAGTTACAGGTCCGATACGCAGTATTTT
.	few	TRBV5-1	TRBJ1-2	CASSMEVAGYGYPF	TGCGCCAGCAGCATGGAAGTAGCTGGCTATGGCTACCCCTTC
.	.	TRBV7-2	TRBJ1-2	CASSLVSWEGANYGYTF	TGTGCCAGCAGCTTAGTGAGTTGGGAGGGGGCTAACTATGGCTACACCTTC
.	.	TRBV6-5	TRBJ1-6	CASSRVTYNSPLHF	TGTGCCAGCAGTCGGGTCACCTATAATTCACCCCTCCACTTT
TRBD1	.	TRBV6-1	TRBJ2-3	CASSETGAPTDTQYF	TGTGCCAGCAGTGAGACAGGGGCCCCCACAGATACGCAGTATTTT
TRBD1	.	TRBV2	TRBJ2-1	CASSLFRRDRGRGNEQFF	TGTGCCAGCAGCTTGTTCCGTCGGGACAGGGGGCGAGGGAATGAGCAGTTCTTC
.	.	TRBV6-1	TRBJ2-7	CASSSMLRYEQYF	TGTGCCAGCAGTTCGATGCTACGCTACGAGCAGTACTTC
.	few	TRBV6-6	TRBJ2-7	CASRPGSQYEQYF	TGTGCCAGCAGGCCGGGTAGCCAGTACGAGCAGTACTTC
TRBD1	.	TRBV5-8	TRBJ2-7	CASSLDRGMREQYF	TGTGCCAGCAGCTTGGACAGGGGCATGAGGGAGCAGTACTTC
TRBD1	.	TRBV19	TRBJ1-5	CASRTGTGGNQPQHF	TGTGCCAGTAGAACCGGGACAGGGGGCAATCAGCCCCAGCATTTT
.	.	TRBV27	TRBJ1-3	CASLGRPGNTIYF	TGTGCCAGCCTAGGAAGGCCCGGAAACACCATATATTTT
.	.	TRBV4-1	TRBJ2-5	CAGSPPQGWETQYF	TGCGCCGGCAGCCCCCCCCAGGGGTGGGAGACCCAGTACTTC
TRBD1	.	TRBV5-5	TRBJ1-5	CASSSMTGGYQPQHF	TGTGCCAGCAGCTCAATGACAGGGGGTTATCAGCCCCAGCATTTT
.	.	TRBV5-1	TRBJ2-7	CASSLEQGWGQYF	TGCGCCAGCAGCTTGGAGCAGGGGTGGGGGCAGTACTTC
.	once	TRBV5-1	TRBJ2-3	CASARSGGNADTQYF	TGCGCCAGCGCAAGGTCAGGCGGGAACGCAGATACGCAGTATTTT
.	.	TRBV5-1	TRBJ2-7	CASRRDYYEQYF	TGCGCCAGCCGCCGAGACTACTACGAGCAGTACTTC
.	.	TRBV6-6	TRBJ2-5	CASSWGRTQETQYF	TGTGCCAGCAGTTGGGGCAGGACCCAAGAGACCCAGTACTTC
.	.	TRBV5-4	TRBJ2-1	CASSSLVKDYNEQFF	TGTGCCAGCAGCTCACTAGTTAAAGACTACAATGAGCAGTTCTTC
TRBD1	.	TRBV6-5	TRBJ2-1	CASSSPDRGNEQFF	TGTGCCAGCAGTTCACCGGACAGGGGAAATGAGCAGTTCTTC
.	.	TRBV19	TRBJ1-1	CASSIGGINTEAFF	TGTGCCAGTAGTATCGGAGGGATCAACACTGAAGCTTTCTTT
.	.	TRBV11-2	TRBJ2-7	CASSRRGGSVYEQYF	TGTGCCAGCAGCCGGAGGGGGGGGTCCGTCTACGAGCAGTACTTC
.	.	TRBV2	TRBJ2-5	CASMRLLGTRETQYF	TGTGCCAGCATGAGGTTGTTAGGGACAAGGGAGACCCAGTACTTC
TRBD2	.	TRBV5-4	TRBJ2-7	CASSLGGRGKYEQYF	TGTGCCAGCAGCTTGGGTGGGCGGGGGAAGTACGAGCAGTACTTC
.	.	TRBV4-1	TRBJ2-1	CASSQVGATRTRVF	TGCGCCAGCAGCCAAGTAGGGGCAACCCGGACCCGGGTCTTC
.	.	TRBV28	TRBJ2-5	CASNQGQETQYF	TGTGCCAGCAACCAGGGGCAAGAGACCCAGTACTTC
.	few	TRBV5-6	TRBJ1-6	CASSFGVSFGSPLHF	TGTGCCAGCAGCTTCGGGGTCTCGTTCGGATCACCCCTCCACTTT